This T cell receptor beta chain originates from a study of beta chain features in type 1 diabetes. The germline V gene encodes CDR1 ENHRY and CDR2 SYGVKD. The CDR3 totals 14 residues. V was clipped by 4 bases and J by 0 bases, with 7 bases between them. The whole isolated RNA underwent reverse transcription, so sequencing captured expressed TCRB transcripts. The repertoire was sequenced with immunoSEQ multiplex PCR; TCRdb's copy has only in-frame clones and lacks some. This sample has 400,000 to 600,000 clones, with about 29% found just once. This clone was seen a handful of times. The source material was naive CD4+ T cells from blood. The source of this sequence is a man aged 18 to 30 in good health. This chain joins TRBV10-3 and TRBJ2-1; D gene unclear. The CDR3, as DNA: TGTGCCATCAGTGTCCAGAGCTCCTACAATGAGCAGTTCTTC. Encoded protein: CAISVQSSYNEQFF.